These T cell receptor beta chains were read from a single sample in a study of patients and donors after allogeneic stem cell transplantation. TCRdb used MiXCR to reprocess the RT-PCR reads, holding one entry per CDR3 protein. The profile shows about 840 distinct CDR3 sequences, around two fifths of them singletons. Sequencing was performed on blood, either unsorted or a sorted T cell fraction (not recorded which). The origin of the receptors is a human donor who was either an allogeneic HSCT recipient or a stem cell or donor lymphocyte infusion donor (not recorded which). It is not recorded whose cells these are; they may come from a transplant donor. The CDR3 runs from the conserved cysteine through the conserved F or W. Fields, in order: clone size, D gene, J gene, V gene, CDR3 protein, CDR3 DNA. D genes are given only for firm matches. For some rows the clone size is stated as once, few or many, or as a class when expanded; others skip it.

. . TRBJ2-7 TRBV3-1 CASSQGTYEQYF TGTGCCAGCAGCCAGGGGACCTACGAGCAGTACTTC
few . TRBJ2-5 TRBV10-2 CASRDRAETQYF TGCGCCAGCAGGGACAGAGCAGAGACCCAGTACTTC
. . TRBJ2-7 TRBV3-1 CARSRLDEQYF TGTGCCAGAAGCCGCTTAGATGAGCAGTACTTC
few . TRBJ2-7 TRBV7-6 CASSPNRDTSYEQYF TGTGCCAGCAGTCCCAACCGGGACACCTCCTACGAGCAGTACTTC
few . TRBJ2-6 TRBV6-2/TRBV6-3 CASRPMLAGANVLTF TGTGCCAGCAGACCTATGTTGGCTGGGGCCAACGTCCTGACTTTC
few . TRBJ2-7 TRBV19 CASTRRGARGDEQYF TGTGCCAGTACCAGAAGGGGGGCCAGGGGCGACGAGCAGTACTTC
large TRBD2 TRBJ2-1 TRBV7-2 CASSSSGTRVNEQFF TGTGCCAGCAGCTCCTCCGGGACTAGGGTGAATGAGCAGTTCTTC
. TRBD2 TRBJ2-7 TRBV7-8 CASSIRGLAGYHEQYF TGTGCCAGCAGCATCCGAGGACTAGCGGGATATCACGAGCAGTACTTC
. . TRBJ1-5 TRBV12-3/TRBV12-4 CASSFGSNQPQHF TGTGCCAGCAGTTTTGGAAGCAATCAGCCCCAGCATTTT
. TRBD2 TRBJ2-5 TRBV7-7 CASSIGLADKETQYF TGTGCCAGCAGCATAGGGCTAGCGGATAAAGAGACCCAGTACTTC
few . TRBJ2-7 TRBV7-6 CASSLDLIGEQYF TGTGCCAGCAGCTTAGATTTAATCGGCGAGCAGTACTTC
few TRBD2 TRBJ2-4 TRBV6-2/TRBV6-3 CATREGRGNIQYF TGTGCCACTCGGGAGGGCCGAGGAAACATTCAGTACTTC
. . TRBJ2-1 TRBV7-2 CASSPEGTGKQFF TGTGCCAGCAGCCCCGAGGGGACGGGAAAACAGTTCTTC
. . TRBJ2-2 TRBV9 CASSRDFSGELFF TGTGCCAGCAGCAGGGACTTCAGCGGGGAGCTGTTTTTT
. TRBD2 TRBJ2-3 TRBV7-2 CASSLATSGNTQYF TGTGCCAGCAGCTTAGCGACTAGCGGGAATACGCAGTATTTT
few . TRBJ2-7 TRBV27 CASSLGEPPYEQYF TGTGCCAGCAGTTTAGGCGAGCCCCCCTACGAGCAGTACTTC
large . TRBJ1-4 TRBV5-6 CASSLRGSSDEKLFF TGTGCCAGCAGCTTAAGAGGTTCTTCGGATGAAAAACTGTTTTTT
few . TRBJ2-6 TRBV19 CASSDSSGANVLTF TGTGCCAGTAGCGACAGCTCCGGGGCCAACGTCCTGACTTTC
. . TRBJ1-1 TRBV7-9 CAISRDWGTEAFF TGTGCCATTTCGCGGGACTGGGGTACTGAAGCTTTCTTT
. TRBD1 TRBJ1-3 TRBV3-1 CASSQGTDSGNTIYF TGTGCCAGCAGCCAGGGGACAGACTCTGGAAACACCATATATTTT
. TRBD2 TRBJ2-5 TRBV7-9 CASSSYREEETQYF TGTGCCAGCAGCTCCTACCGGGAGGAAGAGACCCAGTACTTC
large . TRBJ2-1 TRBV5-8 CASSLVLGNEQFF TGTGCCAGCAGCCTCGTACTCGGGAATGAGCAGTTCTTC
. . TRBJ2-7 TRBV20-1 CSAGRDSYEQYF TGCAGTGCCGGAAGGGACTCCTACGAGCAGTACTTC
. . TRBJ1-1 TRBV6-1 CASRANTEAFF TGTGCCAGCAGGGCGAACACTGAAGCTTTCTTT
. . TRBJ2-7 TRBV4-3 CASSQVGGAEQYF TGCGCCAGCAGCCAAGTGGGAGGAGCCGAGCAGTACTTC
once TRBD1 TRBJ2-2 TRBV19 CASSPGTVNGELFF TGTGCCAGTAGCCCCGGGACAGTGAACGGGGAGCTGTTTTTT
few . TRBJ2-5 TRBV5-6 CASSLDFQETQYF TGTGCCAGCAGCTTGGACTTCCAAGAGACCCAGTACTTC
. . TRBJ1-6 TRBV10-3 CAISAGDDSPLHF TGTGCCATCAGTGCAGGGGATGATTCACCCCTCCACTTT
. . TRBJ2-7 TRBV5-1 CASSLKDYEQYF TGCGCCAGCAGCTTGAAGGACTACGAGCAGTACTTC
few . TRBJ1-1 TRBV10-3 CAIRQGTTEAFF TGTGCCATCAGACAGGGTACCACTGAAGCTTTCTTT
. TRBD2 TRBJ2-7 TRBV7-6 CASSPRSGGSYEQYF TGTGCCAGCAGCCCGCGATCGGGGGGCTCCTACGAGCAGTACTTC
large . TRBJ2-5 TRBV11-2 CASSPNSPGETQYF TGTGCCAGCAGCCCAAACAGCCCAGGGGAGACCCAGTACTTC
. TRBD1 TRBJ1-2 TRBV15 CATSSSRGQGGYTF TGTGCCACCAGCAGCTCCAGGGGGCAAGGTGGCTACACCTTC
once TRBD2 TRBJ2-1 TRBV7-7 CASSQGLAGVGEQFF TGTGCCAGCAGCCAGGGACTAGCGGGAGTAGGGGAGCAGTTCTTC
. . TRBJ2-7 TRBV4-3 CASSRAQSYEQYF TGCGCCAGCAGCAGGGCACAGTCCTACGAGCAGTACTTC
large TRBD1 TRBJ2-7 TRBV29-1 CSVTSRDSQGWEQYF TGCAGCGTTACGAGCCGGGACAGCCAAGGATGGGAGCAGTACTTC
large . TRBJ2-7 TRBV27 CASSRPGANYEQYF TGTGCCAGCAGTCGCCCGGGAGCCAACTACGAGCAGTACTTC
few . TRBJ2-1 TRBV7-8 CASSPQREQFF TGTGCCAGCAGCCCCCAGCGCGAGCAGTTCTTC
once . TRBJ2-1 TRBV20-1 CSARTGTYSYNEQFF TGCAGTGCGAGAACTGGGACTTACTCCTACAATGAGCAGTTCTTC
large TRBD2 TRBJ2-1 TRBV25-1 CASSPLAGGVEQFF TGTGCCAGCAGTCCACTAGCGGGAGGGGTGGAGCAGTTCTTC
few . TRBJ2-4 TRBV11-2 CASSLGTAGNIQYF TGTGCCAGCAGCTTAGGGACGGCGGGAAACATTCAGTACTTC
. . TRBJ2-1 TRBV6-1 CASILGSYNEQFF TGTGCCAGCATATTGGGCAGCTACAATGAGCAGTTCTTC
large . TRBJ1-1 TRBV7-6 CASSTRQAGEAFF TGTGCCAGCAGCACTCGACAGGCAGGAGAAGCTTTCTTT
. . TRBJ1-6 TRBV7-2 CASSLGRLALHF TGTGCCAGCAGCTTGGGTCGATTGGCCCTCCACTTT
few . TRBJ2-1 TRBV20-1 CTLRGGTYNEQFF TGCACTCTACGTGGCGGGACCTACAATGAGCAGTTCTTC
. . TRBJ1-1 TRBV18 CASSREKRTEAFF TGTGCCAGCTCACGAGAAAAGAGGACTGAAGCTTTCTTT
. TRBD1 TRBJ2-5 TRBV28 CASRGQGTKTQYF TGTGCCAGCAGAGGACAGGGAACGAAGACCCAGTACTTC
once TRBD1 TRBJ2-1 TRBV7-9 CASSPIGTGVDHEQFF TGTGCCAGCAGCCCTATTGGGACAGGGGTGGACCATGAGCAGTTCTTC
. . TRBJ2-7 TRBV3-2 CASLNEDLASEQYF TGTGCCAGCTTAAACGAGGACCTAGCGTCAGAGCAGTACTTC
. TRBD1 TRBJ1-2 TRBV15 CATSRTIGQAYGYTF TGTGCCACCAGCAGAACAATAGGACAGGCCTATGGCTACACCTTC
. TRBD1 TRBJ1-1 TRBV7-2 CASSLRTGNTEAFF TGTGCCAGCAGCCTCCGGACAGGGAACACTGAAGCTTTCTTT
few . TRBJ2-5 TRBV7-2 CASMSPPGETQYF TGTGCCAGCATGAGTCCCCCGGGGGAGACCCAGTACTTC
few TRBD2 TRBJ2-2 TRBV7-2 CASSLDGRALGELFF TGTGCCAGCAGCTTAGACGGGAGGGCCCTCGGGGAGCTGTTTTTT